The 24 T cell receptor beta chains below were found in one sample sequenced in a study of cytomegalovirus exposure and HLA in healthy donors. It was with 60 Vbeta and 13 Jbeta primers that the PCR ran. Assay: immunoSEQ multiplex PCR; the TCRdb copy retains only in-frame clones and omits some. This table has roughly 160,000 clones, more than 75% appearing once. The sequenced material came from PBMCs. These receptors were obtained from a man aged 25 to 40 in good health and CMV-seropositive.

Details on this clone: Other nucleotide sequences from this sample produce the same CDR3. The gene calls are TRBV7-2 and TRBJ2-5; 7 bases map to TRBD2. The germline V gene has CDR1 SGHTA and CDR2 FQGNSA. The V segment lost 3 bases and the J segment 5 bases; nucleotides outside the gene matches: 9. The CDR3 has 15 amino acids. CDR3 residues: CASSLVISGWETQYF. In nucleotides, the CDR3 is TGTGCCAGCAGCTTGGTGATTAGCGGGTGGGAGACCCAGTACTTC.

The chain couples TRBV7-2 to TRBJ2-2; 7 nucleotides line up with TRBD1. V lost 5 bases and J lost 0; bases outside the gene matches: 3. The CDR3 sequence is 15 residues long. CDR1 SGHTA and CDR2 FQGNSA come from the germline V gene. The CDR3 protein is CASSRQGANTGELFF. As DNA, the CDR3 is TGTGCCAGCAGCCGACAGGGCGCGAACACCGGGGAGCTGTTTTTT.

Details on this clone: Other DNA sequences from this sample encode an identical CDR3 as well. The chain is built from TRBV5-1 and TRBJ2-1; TRBD2 matches at 13 bases. The ends lost 4 bases at V and 8 bases at J; junction bases unmatched: 12. Looked up from germline, CDR1 is SGHRS and CDR2 is YFSETQ. The CDR3 is 17 residues long. The CDR3 DNA reads as TGCGCCAGCAGCCCAAACCTACTAGCGGGAGGGCCAGATGAGCAGTTCTTC. Residues: CASSPNLLAGGPDEQFF.

The genes are TRBV28 and TRBJ1-5, with D possibly TRBD1 on 6 matching bases. Germline V gene lookup returns CDR1 MDHEN and CDR2 SYDVKM. The CDR3 extends over 14 amino acids. The V and J ends lost 9 bases and 2 bases respectively, with 14 bases between them. CDR3 in DNA: TGTGCCAGGAGGGGGGGCAAAGGCAATCAGCCCCAGCATTTT. The encoded protein is CARRGGKGNQPQHF. The complete variable domain, with remaining parts taken from reference TRBV28 and TRBJ1-5, reads DVKVTQSSRYLVKRTGEKVFLECVQDMDHENMFWYRQDPGLGLRLIYFSYDVKMKEKGDIPEGYSVSREKKERFSLILESASTNQTSMYLCARRGGKGNQPQHFGDGTRLSIL.

J is TRBJ2-3 and V is TRBV19, with D hard to call. This CDR3 is built from 16 residues. CDR1 is LNHDA and CDR2 is SQIVND in the germline V gene (reference sequence). The V end lost 0 bases, the J end lost 1 base, and 11 bases lay between the germline ends. CDR3 nucleotide sequence: TGTGCCAGTAGTATAGAAGGCAGGCCAGGCACAGATACGCAGTATTTT. It translates to CASSIEGRPGTDTQYF.

The rearrangement joins TRBV6-5 to TRBJ2-5, with D maybe TRBD2 (5 bases). The CDR3 is made up of 15 amino acids. The V gene lost 2 bases and the J gene lost 0 bases, with 10 bases spanning the gap. The germline CDR1 and CDR2 sequences are MNHEY and SVGAGI. The CDR3 loop reads CASSYGESYQETQYF. The CDR3 DNA sequence: TGTGCCAGCAGTTACGGGGAGTCGTACCAAGAGACCCAGTACTTC.

The chain joins TRBV10-3 to TRBJ1-1; D may be TRBD1 (5 bases). Trimming shortened V by 0 bases and J by 8 bases, and 10 bases separated the two germline ends. Per germline, CDR1 ENHRY and CDR2 SYGVKD. The length of the CDR3 is 13 residues. CDR3 residues: CAISESGYREAFF. The CDR3 nucleotides read TGTGCCATCAGTGAGTCGGGGTACAGGGAAGCTTTCTTT.

The chain uses TRBV7-9 and TRBJ2-3; D is perhaps TRBD1 (5 bases). From germline, CDR1 is SEHNR and CDR2 FQNEAQ (reference sequence). CDR3 size: 13 residues. Trimming took off 11 bases at V and 6 bases at J, with 18 bases between the two ends. The CDR3 loop reads CASGRGDADTQYF. In DNA form, the CDR3 reads TGTGCCTCAGGAAGGGGCGATGCGGATACGCAGTATTTT.

The table lists this clone with a count of one. The chain uses TRBV6-5 and TRBJ2-2; D is unresolved. The CDR3 has 15 residues. CDR1 is MNHEY, CDR2 SVGAGI, per germline. The germline V and J ends were trimmed by 7 bases and 2 bases, with 14 bases remaining between them. CDR3 protein: CASTTEVFNTGELFF. CDR3 sequence (DNA): TGTGCCAGCACGACCGAGGTGTTTAACACCGGGGAGCTGTTTTTT.

This clone was recorded once. V is TRBV10-3 and J is TRBJ1-1; D is undetermined. Trimming shortened V by 4 bases and J by 3 bases, and 9 bases separated the two germline ends. The CDR3 is 13 residues long. Germline V CDR1 and CDR2: ENHRY, SYGVKD. CDR3 sequence: CAISGGWDTEAFF. For the CDR3, the DNA is TGTGCCATCAGTGGAGGGTGGGACACTGAAGCTTTCTTT.

This clone showed up just once. J is TRBJ2-2 and V is TRBV11-2; TRBD1 aligns across 8 bases. The CDR3 covers 15 residues. Germline CDR1 is SGHAT and CDR2 is FQNNGV. The V segment lost 5 bases and the J segment 8 bases; nucleotides outside the gene matches: 10. CDR3 bases: TGTGCCAGCAGCCACCCCAGGGGGCGAACTGGGGAGCTGTTTTTT. Residues: CASSHPRGRTGELFF.

The CDR3 protein is CASSVADQETQYF. DNA for the CDR3: TGTGCCAGCAGCGTAGCGGACCAAGAGACCCAGTACTTC. V and J are TRBV9 and TRBJ2-5; D not resolved. CDR1 and CDR2 (germline): SGDLS, YYNGEE. This CDR3 region has 13 residues. V was trimmed by 0 bases and J by 0 bases, leaving 3 bases between them.

The chain is built from TRBV29-1 and TRBJ2-3, with TRBD2 matching over 9 bases. This CDR3 contains 13 residues. Per the germline V gene, CDR1 is SQVTM and CDR2 is ANQGSEA. Trimming at V came to 5 bases and at J to 1 base, leaving 1 base not matched to a gene. CDR3 coding DNA: TGCAGCGTTTTAGCGGGAGGCACAGATACGCAGTATTTT. Its protein product is CSVLAGGTDTQYF.

This clone has just one count. The chain has TRBV7-8 and TRBJ1-5; D perhaps matches TRBD1 (6 bases). The CDR3 sequence is 16 residues long. V was cut by 4 bases and J by 1 base, with 14 bases left in between. The germline gives CDR1 SGHVS, CDR2 FQNEAQ. This chain's CDR3 is CASSSGVLGSNQPQHF. The CDR3 DNA is TGTGCCAGCAGCTCAGGGGTCCTGGGAAGCAATCAGCCCCAGCATTTT.

V usage is TRBV6-5 and J usage is TRBJ1-2; no reliable D call. In germline, CDR1 is MNHEY, CDR2 SVGAGI. The ends were cut back, 2 bases at V and 8 bases at J, with 9 bases in the middle. This CDR3 has 12 amino acids. The CDR3 spells CASSYNTGGYTF. The CDR3 region has the DNA TGTGCCAGCAGTTACAATACGGGAGGCTACACCTTC.

This clone was found a few times. This rearrangement joins TRBV13 to TRBJ2-6; possible D gene TRBD1, 5 bases. CDR1 is PRHDT, CDR2 FYEKMQ, per germline (reference sequence). The CDR3 is made up of 15 amino acids. Between the trimmed V and J ends, which lost 2 bases and 1 base, there was a span of 6 bases. The DNA of the CDR3 is TGTGCCAGCAGCTTACGACAGTCTGGGGCCAACGTCCTGACTTTC. Translation: CASSLRQSGANVLTF. Looking up the rest from reference TRBV13 and TRBJ2-6 gives the full variable domain: AAGVIQSPRHLIKEKRETATLKCYPIPRHDTVYWYQQGPGQDPQFLISFYEKMQSDKGSIPDRFSAQQFSDYHSELNMSSLELGDSALYFCASSLRQSGANVLTFGAGSRLTVL.

The J gene is TRBJ1-6, the V gene TRBV21-1. TRBV21-1 constitutes a pseudogene. The CDR3 runs 17 residues. The CDR3 loop is CASSNPGRRAVDGPLHF. CDR3 coding DNA: TGTGCCAGCAGCAATCCCGGGCGGCGGGCGGTGGATGGGCCCCTCCACTTT.

This chain uses TRBV29-1 with TRBJ2-1; TRBD2 matches at 11 bases. The V gene end was trimmed by 3 bases and the J gene end by 0 bases; junction bases not matched to a gene: 7. The germline V gene has CDR1 SQVTM and CDR2 ANQGSEA. The CDR3 length is 17 residues. CDR3 in amino acids: CSVEGLAVEDSYNEQFF. CDR3 DNA sequence: TGCAGCGTTGAGGGACTAGCGGTGGAAGACTCCTACAATGAGCAGTTCTTC.

The V gene is TRBV4-1, the J gene TRBJ1-5; tentatively, D is TRBD1 (5 bases). V was trimmed by 1 base and J by 5 bases, leaving 15 bases between them. Germline V gene sequence: CDR1 MGHRA, CDR2 YSYEKL. CDR3 length: 16 residues. The CDR3: CASSQVRLGGDQPQHF. CDR3 bases: TGCGCCAGCAGCCAAGTGAGACTCGGGGGGGATCAGCCCCAGCATTTT.

The rearrangement uses TRBV5-1 and TRBJ1-2; TRBD1 matches at 9 bases. This CDR3 has 14 residues. Germline CDR1 reads SGHRS; CDR2 reads YFSETQ. J lost 6 bases, V lost 0 bases, and 3 bases had no gene match. CDR3 loop: CASSLAGQGDGYTF. The CDR3 DNA sequence: TGCGCCAGCAGCTTGGCGGGACAGGGTGATGGCTACACCTTC.

J is TRBJ1-4 and V is TRBV7-2; D remains unclear. The V end lost 6 bases, the J end lost 0 bases, and 14 bases lay between the germline ends. Germline V gene lookup returns CDR1 SGHTA and CDR2 FQGNSA. There are 16 residues in the CDR3. CDR3 bases: TGTGCCAGCAGTTACCGACACGGTGCAACTAATGAAAAACTGTTTTTT. Protein sequence: CASSYRHGATNEKLFF. The full variable domain, with the rest looked up from reference TRBV7-2 and TRBJ1-4, is GAGVSQSPSNKVTEKGKDVELRCDPISGHTALYWYRQSLGQGLEFLIYFQGNSAPDKSGLPSDRFSAERTGGSVSTLTIQRTQQEDSAVYLCASSYRHGATNEKLFFGSGTQLSVL.

This rearrangement joins TRBV4-1 to TRBJ2-1; 13 nucleotides line up with TRBD2. The ends lost 1 base at V and 6 bases at J; junction bases unmatched: 6. The CDR3 runs 17 residues. Looked up from germline, CDR1 is MGHRA and CDR2 is YSYEKL. Here the CDR3 reads CASSQASGTSGTNEQFF. Here the CDR3 DNA reads TGCGCCAGCAGCCAAGCGTCCGGGACTAGCGGGACCAATGAGCAGTTCTTC.

This clone was seen once. The chain combines TRBV7-2 with TRBJ2-3, with a possible D match to TRBD2 (6 bases). The germline V and J ends were trimmed by 5 bases and 0 bases, with 12 bases remaining between them. The CDR3 contains 15 residues. Germline V CDR1 and CDR2: SGHTA, FQGNSA. This chain's CDR3 is CASSLGLLSTDTQYF. Here the CDR3 DNA reads TGTGCCAGCAGCCTAGGACTACTTAGCACAGATACGCAGTATTTT.

V gene TRBV7-8 combines with J gene TRBJ1-3; D remains ambiguous. Deletions cut 7 bases from V and 7 bases from J, with 23 bases between. The CDR3 is 16 residues long. Per germline, CDR1 SGHVS and CDR2 FQNEAQ. CDR3 DNA sequence: TGTGCCAGCACCCCGACGGGAGTGGGAAACGGCAACACCATATATTTT. Protein product: CASTPTGVGNGNTIYF.